The 28 T cell receptor beta chains reported below all come from one sample, sequenced in a study of T cell repertoires in cytomegalovirus infection. Their target antigens are unknown. TCRdb called the reads again in MiXCR, with one record for every CDR3 protein. The data show 100,000 or so distinct CDR3 sequences, with less than 55% seen just once and about two thirds held by the top ten. The specimen comprised CD8+ T cells from cultured PBMCs, sampled from culture after CMV antigen stimulation. All receptors derive from a human donor in good health (CMV status not recorded). Some clones in this sample may be carry-over from other donors' samples.

Only a few counts were recorded for this clonotype. The chain joins TRBV7-6 to TRBJ2-1; D uncertain. The CDR3 is made up of 13 amino acids. V shed 1 base and J shed 6 bases, with 7 bases lying between them. Germline V lookup: CDR1 SGHVS, CDR2 FNYEAQ. CDR3 coding DNA: TGTGCCAGCAGCTTAGGGACGGCCAATGAGCAGTTCTTC. This sequence encodes CASSLGTANEQFF.

V usage is TRBV5-6 and J usage is TRBJ2-3, with TRBD2 matching over 9 bases. The CDR3 sequence is 16 residues long. The V gene end was trimmed by 0 bases and the J gene end by 2 bases; junction bases not matched to a gene: 4. Germline loops: CDR1 SGHDT, CDR2 YYEEEE. For the CDR3, the DNA is TGTGCCAGCAGCTTGGCAAGACTAGCGGACACAGATACGCAGTATTTT. It specifies CASSLARLADTDTQYF.

The chain joins TRBV11-2 to TRBJ2-3; D remains unclear. CDR1 and CDR2 from the germline V gene are SGHAT and FQNNGV. There are 12 residues in the CDR3. V was shortened by 1 base and J by 4 bases, with 3 bases between the two germline ends. In DNA form, the CDR3 reads TGTGCCAGCAGCTTAGCGGCAGATACGCAGTATTTT. The encoded protein is CASSLAADTQYF.

The chain recombines TRBV5-6 with TRBJ2-3; possibly TRBD1 or TRBD2 for D (5 bases each). Germline V lookup: CDR1 SGHDT, CDR2 YYEEEE. The CDR3 covers 12 residues. Trimming took off 7 bases at V and 2 bases at J, with 8 bases between the two ends. In DNA form, the CDR3 reads TGTGCCAGCGGGGGATCCACAGATACGCAGTATTTT. It is translated as CASGGSTDTQYF.

This clonotype was seen a few times. The junction departs from the called germline gene at one end, perhaps through a read error. The rearrangement joins TRBV13 to TRBJ2-1; 9 nucleotides line up with TRBD2. The CDR3 sequence is 14 residues long. Germline V CDR1 and CDR2: PRHDT, FYEKMQ (reference sequence). The CDR3 DNA sequence: TGTGCCAGCAACTTAGGACTAGCGTTCAATGAGCAGTTCTTC. Its translation is CASNLGLAFNEQFF.

This clonotype has only one observation. The gene calls are TRBV10-3 and TRBJ1-1, with D unclear. The CDR3 sequence is 16 residues long. V shed 10 bases and J shed 8 bases, with 29 bases lying between them. CDR1 is ENHRY, CDR2 SYGVKD, per germline. The CDR3 region has the DNA TGTGCCAGTACTATACGGCGGGGAAGACCTACGCGGGAAGCTTTCTTT. Protein sequence: CASTIRRGRPTREAFF.

The chain has TRBV11-2 and TRBJ2-7; a weak D match, TRBD2 (7 bases). V was cut by 1 base and J by 0 bases, with 16 bases left in between. In germline, CDR1 is SGHAT, CDR2 FQNNGV. CDR3 length: 17 residues. DNA for the CDR3: TGTGCCAGCAGCTTAGCCTTCGCGGGGGCCAGCTCCTACGAGCAGTACTTC. Protein: CASSLAFAGASSYEQYF.

The sample holds a few counts of this clonotype. This rearrangement joins TRBV7-8 to TRBJ1-2; TRBD1 is a possible D gene (5 bases). CDR3 length: 15 amino acids. The V gene lost 0 bases and the J gene lost 0 bases, with 8 bases spanning the gap. From germline, CDR1 is SGHVS and CDR2 FQNEAQ. The CDR3 DNA is TGTGCCAGCAGCTTAGCGGGGCAGCCTAACTATGGCTACACCTTC. It codes for CASSLAGQPNYGYTF.

This clonotype has more than one count but fewer than ten. The chain uses TRBV29-1 and TRBJ2-7; the D is unclear. This CDR3 contains 13 residues. V was pared by 4 bases and J by 4 bases, with 14 bases between. Germline CDR1 reads SQVTM; CDR2 reads ANQGSEA. The CDR3 sequence is CSVGYGEGYEQYF. In DNA form, the CDR3 reads TGCAGCGTTGGTTACGGAGAAGGGTACGAGCAGTACTTC.

This clonotype was counted between two and nine times. The chain has TRBV11-2 and TRBJ1-2; 7 bases line up with TRBD1. There are 13 residues in the CDR3. V gave up 5 bases and J gave up 4 bases; unmatched junction bases: 4. Germline CDR1 reads SGHAT; CDR2 reads FQNNGV. CDR3 coding DNA: TGTGCCAGCAGCCTGACAGGGACCTATGGCTACACCTTC. Translating gives CASSLTGTYGYTF. The whole variable domain, filled in from reference TRBV11-2 and TRBJ1-2, reads EAGVAQSPRYKIIEKRQSVAFWCNPISGHATLYWYQQILGQGPKLLIQFQNNGVVDDSQLPKDRFSAERLKGVDSTLKIQPAKLEDSAVYLCASSLTGTYGYTFGSGTRLTVV.

V gene TRBV5-6 combines with J gene TRBJ2-1; D gene unclear. The CDR3 runs to 13 residues. CDR1 SGHDT and CDR2 YYEEEE come from the germline V gene. V lost 7 bases, J lost 0 bases, and 8 bases lay in between. CDR3 protein: CASERSSYNEQFF. For the CDR3, the DNA is TGTGCCAGCGAAAGGAGCTCCTACAATGAGCAGTTCTTC.

V gene TRBV20-1 combines with J gene TRBJ2-1, with 9 positions matching TRBD1. Per the germline V gene, CDR1 is DFQATT and CDR2 is SNEGSKA (reference sequence). CDR3 length: 15 amino acids. J lost 3 bases, V lost 1 base, and 4 bases had no gene match. CDR3 sequence (DNA): TGCAGTGCTAGAGCTCGGGACAGGGTCTACAATGAGCAGTTCTTC. Translated, it gives CSARARDRVYNEQFF.

The gene calls are TRBV27 and TRBJ2-1; tentatively, D is TRBD1 or TRBD2 (5 bases each). Trimming took off 1 base at V and 3 bases at J, with 10 bases between the two ends. The CDR3 sequence is 15 residues long. Germline loops: CDR1 MNHEY, CDR2 SMNVEV (reference sequence). The CDR3, as DNA: TGTGCCAGCAGTTTATGGTCAGGGAGCTACAATGAGCAGTTCTTC. This translates into CASSLWSGSYNEQFF.

By share, this clonotype counts as medium-sized. The chain employs TRBV7-8 and TRBJ2-1, with 9 bases lining up with TRBD2. The CDR3 length is 14 residues. V was clipped by 3 bases and J by 8 bases; unmatched bases: 5. Germline assignment: CDR1 SGHVS and CDR2 FQNEAQ. The CDR3 loop is CASSLRGGLDEQFF. Here the CDR3 DNA reads TGTGCCAGCAGCTTGCGGGGGGGGCTTGATGAGCAGTTCTTC.

This clonotype was seen only a few times. The V call is TRBV7-2, the J call TRBJ2-7; TRBD2 agrees at 12 bases. After removal of 5 bases from V and 9 bases from J, the junction contained 8 bases not matched to a gene. The length of the CDR3 is 14 residues. CDR1 and CDR2 (germline): SGHTA, FQGNSA. This CDR3 reads CASSPGLAGGPQYF. CDR3 nucleotides: TGTGCCAGCAGCCCCGGCCTAGCGGGGGGGCCGCAGTACTTC.

This chain joins TRBV19 and TRBJ1-1, with D possibly being TRBD1 (5 bases). Germline V gives CDR1 LNHDA, CDR2 SQIVND (reference sequence). The CDR3 loop spans 14 amino acids. V was trimmed by 8 bases and J by 3 bases, leaving 16 bases between them. The CDR3 bases are TGTGCCAGTCAAGTATGGGGAGGGGACACTGAAGCTTTCTTT. Amino acid sequence: CASQVWGGDTEAFF. The full variable domain, completed using reference TRBV19 and TRBJ1-1, is DGGITQSPKYLFRKEGQNVTLSCEQNLNHDAMYWYRQDPGQGLRLIYYSQIVNDFQKGDIAEGYSVSREKKESFPLTVTSAQKNPTAFYLCASQVWGGDTEAFFGQGTRLTVV.

This clonotype occurred many times. This chain joins TRBV7-9 and TRBJ1-5; maybe TRBD1 (6 bases). V gave up 4 bases and J gave up 5 bases, with 15 bases separating them. CDR3 length: 15 residues. CDR1 SEHNR and CDR2 FQNEAQ come from the germline V gene (reference sequence). CDR3 DNA: TGTGCCAGCAGCTCCGGGGGGGGGGCCTATCAGCCCCAGCATTTT. Translated: CASSSGGGAYQPQHF.

This clonotype was seen once. V is TRBV12-3 or TRBV12-4 and J is TRBJ2-1; D possibly corresponds to TRBD2 (6 bases). This CDR3 has 15 residues. V lost 6 bases to trimming and J lost 3 bases, with 15 bases between them. CDR3 nucleotides: TGTGCCAGCAGCGACGGGACTCTTAGCTACAATGAGCAGTTCTTC. Translating gives CASSDGTLSYNEQFF.

This chain uses TRBV27 with TRBJ2-1; 9 bases line up with TRBD2. From germline, CDR1 is MNHEY and CDR2 SMNVEV (reference sequence). CDR3 length: 14 residues. The J segment lost 6 bases and the V segment lost 2 bases, leaving 2 bases of the junction unmatched. CDR3 DNA sequence: TGTGCCAGCAGTTTAGGGACTAGCTTCAATGAGCAGTTCTTC. Amino acid sequence: CASSLGTSFNEQFF.

The rearrangement links TRBV7-6 to TRBJ1-1; no firm D call. The V end lost 5 bases, the J end lost 7 bases, and 17 bases lay between the germline ends. Germline lookup yields CDR1 SGHVS and CDR2 FNYEAQ. This CDR3 comprises 14 residues. CDR3 loop: CASSKGRDGSEAFF. In nucleotides, the CDR3 is TGTGCCAGCAGCAAAGGGCGGGATGGGAGTGAAGCTTTCTTT.

This chain links TRBV19 with TRBJ1-1; TRBD1 matches at 8 bases. Trimming removed 6 bases from V and 7 bases from J; junction bases left unmatched: 4. The CDR3 is made up of 12 amino acids. The germline V gene encodes CDR1 LNHDA and CDR2 SQIVND (reference sequence). DNA of the CDR3: TGTGCCAGTAGGGCAGGGGGCAATGAAGCTTTCTTT. It is translated as CASRAGGNEAFF.

CDR3 sequence: CASSVGGEQFF. Written as DNA, the CDR3 is TGTGCCAGCAGCGTAGGTGGTGAGCAGTTCTTC. The chain employs TRBV9 and TRBJ2-1; D is unclear. The CDR3 loop spans 11 amino acids. Per the germline V gene, CDR1 is SGDLS and CDR2 is YYNGEE. V was pared by 0 bases and J by 9 bases, with 4 bases between.

The genes are TRBV7-8 and TRBJ2-3, with 7 nucleotides matching TRBD2. Looked up from germline, CDR1 is SGHVS and CDR2 is FQNEAQ. The CDR3 runs 16 residues. The V gene end was trimmed by 1 base and the J gene end by 1 base; junction bases not matched to a gene: 5. The CDR3 DNA reads as TGTGCCAGCAGCTTAGGCGGGGGAGGAGGCACAGATACGCAGTATTTT. Translating gives CASSLGGGGGTDTQYF.

The genes are TRBV6-2 or TRBV6-3 and TRBJ1-1; D unclear. Trimming cost V 7 bases and J 4 bases, with 7 bases left between them. The CDR3 consists of 11 residues. Germline V CDR1 and CDR2: MNHEY, SVGEGT. In DNA, the CDR3 is TGTGCCAGCATGGGAGTCACTGAAGCTTTCTTT. Translated: CASMGVTEAFF.

V and J are TRBV19 and TRBJ2-7, with no clear D. Germline V gives CDR1 LNHDA, CDR2 SQIVND (reference sequence). V was shortened by 5 bases and J by 1 base, with 9 bases between the two germline ends. This CDR3 is built from 13 residues. The CDR3 DNA reads as TGTGCCAGTAGTCCGGACGTTTCCTACGAGCAGTACTTC. Its protein product is CASSPDVSYEQYF.

The V call is TRBV27, the J call TRBJ1-6; 8 bases are a match to TRBD1. The germline CDR1 and CDR2 sequences are MNHEY and SMNVEV (reference sequence). V trimming: 6 bases; J trimming: 1 base; junction bases outside the gene matches: 5. The CDR3 runs 16 residues. In DNA, the CDR3 is TGTGCCAGCAGCCAGGGACAGGCTTCCTATAATTCACCCCTCCACTTT. Residues: CASSQGQASYNSPLHF.

The gene calls are TRBV28 and TRBJ1-1; a possible D gene is TRBD1 (5 bases). Germline V gene lookup returns CDR1 MDHEN and CDR2 SYDVKM. Trimming took off 4 bases at V and 3 bases at J, with 12 bases between the two ends. This CDR3 has 14 amino acids. Here the CDR3 DNA reads TGTGCCAGCAGTTCTGTGGGGGGGGACACTGAAGCTTTCTTT. Protein: CASSSVGGDTEAFF.

The chain uses TRBV6-6 and TRBJ2-1, with TRBD1 matching over 8 bases. The CDR3 is 13 amino acids. CDR1 and CDR2 from the germline V gene are MNHNY and SVGAGI (reference sequence). Losses at the gene ends were 5 bases for V and 8 bases for J; bases not matched to a gene: 5. The DNA of the CDR3 is TGTGCCAGCAGTCAGGACAGGGCGGATGAGCAGTTCTTC. This sequence encodes CASSQDRADEQFF.